Listed here are 13 T cell receptor beta chains from one sample, sequenced in a study of T-cell memory formation after mild COVID-19. Using its own MiXCR run on the 5' RACE reads, TCRdb lists one record per CDR3 protein. The sample lists approximately 450,000 distinct CDR3 sequences, roughly 18% occurring once. The sample was PBMCs or a T cell subset sorted from them (not recorded which). Receptors were obtained from an adult woman who had mild COVID-19 (a few samples of this study predate the infection). Cell type and time point are not known.

In this sample, this clonotype turned up a few times. The chain links TRBV7-9 to TRBJ2-7; no clear D. Germline V gene data show CDR1 as SEHNR and CDR2 as FQNEAQ (reference sequence). The CDR3 consists of 12 residues. V lost 2 bases and J lost 3, with 5 bases in between. The DNA for the CDR3 is TGTGCCAGCAGCTTATTCAACTACGAGCAGTACTTC. Its translation is CASSLFNYEQYF.

The V and J genes are TRBV7-6 and TRBJ2-1; TRBD2 matches 9 bases. The trim removed 1 base at V and 8 bases at J, leaving 9 bases unmatched. The CDR3 has 16 amino acids. CDR1 and CDR2 from the germline V gene are SGHVS and FNYEAQ. The CDR3 reads CASSLEGVAGEDEQFF. In DNA form, the CDR3 reads TGTGCCAGCAGCTTAGAGGGGGTAGCGGGAGAGGATGAGCAGTTCTTC.

This clonotype was counted between two and nine times. This chain links TRBV6-6 with TRBJ2-2, with a weak D call TRBD2 (7 bases). Germline loops: CDR1 MNHNY, CDR2 SVGAGI (reference sequence). The CDR3 is 16 residues long. V was clipped by 5 bases and J by 6 bases, with 19 bases between them. The CDR3 region is CASSVRRPGGAGELFF. In DNA, the CDR3 is TGTGCCAGCAGTGTACGGCGTCCGGGGGGCGCCGGGGAGCTGTTTTTT.

The chain uses TRBV25-1 and TRBJ1-4, with D maybe TRBD1 (5 bases). V gave up 3 bases and J gave up 1 base, with 9 bases separating them. CDR1 and CDR2 (germline): MGHDK, SYGVNS. The CDR3 is 15 amino acids. For the CDR3, the DNA is TGTGCCAGCAGTGATCCGGGGGGAACTAATGAAAAACTGTTTTTT. This translates into CASSDPGGTNEKLFF.

This clonotype turned up a few times. The chain combines TRBV6-2 or TRBV6-3 with TRBJ2-7; D gene ambiguous. Germline V gene data show CDR1 as MNHEY and CDR2 as SVGEGT. The CDR3 is 14 residues long. Deletions cut 6 bases from V and 2 bases from J, with 14 bases between. In nucleotides, the CDR3 is TGTGCCAGCAGCCCCAGGCAGGAAGCCTACGAGCAGTACTTC. It yields the protein CASSPRQEAYEQYF.

This clonotype occurred once. This chain links TRBV7-6 with TRBJ2-1; no definite D call. Per germline, CDR1 SGHVS and CDR2 FNYEAQ. V gave up 0 bases and J gave up 6 bases, with 12 bases separating them. CDR3 length equals 15 residues. The CDR3 nucleotides are TGTGCCAGCAGCTTAGCGTCTGCAGGTCTCAATGAGCAGTTCTTC. Protein: CASSLASAGLNEQFF.

There are a few counts of this clonotype. The rearrangement links TRBV25-1 to TRBJ2-2; D remains ambiguous. The CDR3 spans 14 residues. Germline CDR1 is MGHDK and CDR2 is SYGVNS. Trimming shortened V by 6 bases and J by 5 bases, and 13 bases separated the two germline ends. As DNA, the CDR3 is TGTGCCAGCAGACGACCGGGTAGGACCGGGGAGCTGTTTTTT. Its translation: CASRRPGRTGELFF.

This clonotype was found a few times. Just one base apart from a much larger clone, this may be a read error. The chain joins TRBV10-3 to TRBJ1-2; D remains unclear. Trimming took off 3 bases at V and 2 bases at J, with 7 bases between the two ends. Germline V gives CDR1 ENHRY, CDR2 SYGVKD. The CDR3 sequence is 13 residues long. The DNA for the CDR3 is TGTGCCATCAGTGATCCGGGGAACTATGGCTACACCTTC. As protein: CAISDPGNYGYTF.

The V call is TRBV3-1, the J call TRBJ2-7; the match to TRBD1 covers 8 bases. The ends lost 4 bases at V and 3 bases at J; junction bases unmatched: 8. In germline, CDR1 is LGHDT, CDR2 YNNKEL (reference sequence). The CDR3 covers 15 residues. DNA for the CDR3: TGTGCCAGCAGCCGTGCAGGGGGCGCCGGCTACGAGCAGTACTTC. As protein: CASSRAGGAGYEQYF.

The chain links TRBV7-9 to TRBJ1-1, with D maybe TRBD1 (5 bases). This CDR3 has 13 residues. Germline V CDR1 and CDR2: SEHNR, FQNEAQ (reference sequence). V was clipped by 2 bases and J by 10 bases, with 14 bases between them. CDR3 region: CASSLRGEGPAFF. Here the CDR3 DNA reads TGTGCCAGCAGCTTACGAGGTGAGGGACCAGCTTTCTTT.

There are a few counts of this clonotype. V is TRBV15 and J is TRBJ2-1, with 11 bases lining up with TRBD2. The CDR3 runs to 16 residues. Germline V gives CDR1 LNHNV, CDR2 YYDKDF (reference sequence). After removal of 0 bases from V and 8 bases from J, the junction contained 6 bases not matched to a gene. The CDR3 protein is CATSREGKLAGDEQFF. CDR3 bases: TGTGCCACCAGCAGAGAAGGAAAACTAGCGGGGGATGAGCAGTTCTTC.

The genes are TRBV24-1 and TRBJ2-3; D ambiguous. V was pared by 9 bases and J by 1 base, with 19 bases between. CDR3 length: 16 residues. Per the germline V gene, CDR1 is KGHDR and CDR2 is SFDVKD. The CDR3 region is CATDDRKRSGTDTQYF. The CDR3 DNA reads as TGTGCCACCGACGATCGGAAACGGTCCGGCACAGATACGCAGTATTTT.

In this sample, this clonotype turned up a few times. The chain carries TRBV12-3 or TRBV12-4 and TRBJ2-1; TRBD2 is a possible D gene (5 bases). The CDR3 is 16 residues long. The V end was cut by 1 base, the J end by 6 bases, with 16 bases between. CDR3: CASSLGRSGLGNEQFF. CDR3 sequence (DNA): TGTGCCAGCAGTTTAGGGCGTTCGGGATTGGGCAATGAGCAGTTCTTC.